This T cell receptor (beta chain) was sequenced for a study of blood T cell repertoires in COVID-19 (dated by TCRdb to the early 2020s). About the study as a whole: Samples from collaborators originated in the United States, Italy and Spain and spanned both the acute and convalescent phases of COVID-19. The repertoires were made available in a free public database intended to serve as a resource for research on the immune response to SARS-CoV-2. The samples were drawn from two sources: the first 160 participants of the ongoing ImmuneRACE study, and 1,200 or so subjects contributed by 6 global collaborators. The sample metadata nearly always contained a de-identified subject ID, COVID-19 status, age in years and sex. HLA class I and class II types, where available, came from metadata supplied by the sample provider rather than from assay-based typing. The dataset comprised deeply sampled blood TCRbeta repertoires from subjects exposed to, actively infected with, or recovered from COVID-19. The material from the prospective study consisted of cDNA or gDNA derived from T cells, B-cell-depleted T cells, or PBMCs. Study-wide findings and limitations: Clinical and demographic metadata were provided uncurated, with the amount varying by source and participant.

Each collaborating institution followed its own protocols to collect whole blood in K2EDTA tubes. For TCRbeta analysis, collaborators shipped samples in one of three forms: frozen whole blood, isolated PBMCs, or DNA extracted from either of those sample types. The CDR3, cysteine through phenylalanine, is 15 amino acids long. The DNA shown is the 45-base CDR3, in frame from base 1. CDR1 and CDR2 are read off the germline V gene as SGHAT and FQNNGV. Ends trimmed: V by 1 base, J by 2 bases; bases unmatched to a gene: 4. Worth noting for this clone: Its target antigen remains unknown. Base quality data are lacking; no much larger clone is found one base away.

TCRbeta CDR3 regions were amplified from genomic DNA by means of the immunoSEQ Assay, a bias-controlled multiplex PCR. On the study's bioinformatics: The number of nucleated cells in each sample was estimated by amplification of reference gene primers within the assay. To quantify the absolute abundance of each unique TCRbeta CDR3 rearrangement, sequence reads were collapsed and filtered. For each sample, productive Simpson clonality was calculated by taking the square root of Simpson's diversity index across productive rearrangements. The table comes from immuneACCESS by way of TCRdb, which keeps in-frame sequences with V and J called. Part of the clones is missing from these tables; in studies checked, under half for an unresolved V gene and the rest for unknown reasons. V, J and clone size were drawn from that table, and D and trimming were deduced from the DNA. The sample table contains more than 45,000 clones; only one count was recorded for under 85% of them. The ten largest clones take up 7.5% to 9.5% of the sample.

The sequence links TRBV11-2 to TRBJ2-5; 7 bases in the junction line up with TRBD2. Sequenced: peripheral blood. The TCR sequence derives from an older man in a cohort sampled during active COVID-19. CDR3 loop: CASSLVASGQETQYF. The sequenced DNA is TGTGCCAGCAGCTTAGTGGCTAGCGGTCAAGAGACCCAGTACTTC. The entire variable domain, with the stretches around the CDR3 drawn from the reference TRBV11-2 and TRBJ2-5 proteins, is EAGVAQSPRYKIIEKRQSVAFWCNPISGHATLYWYQQILGQGPKLLIQFQNNGVVDDSQLPKDRFSAERLKGVDSTLKIQPAKLEDSAVYLCASSLVASGQETQYFGPGTRLLVL.